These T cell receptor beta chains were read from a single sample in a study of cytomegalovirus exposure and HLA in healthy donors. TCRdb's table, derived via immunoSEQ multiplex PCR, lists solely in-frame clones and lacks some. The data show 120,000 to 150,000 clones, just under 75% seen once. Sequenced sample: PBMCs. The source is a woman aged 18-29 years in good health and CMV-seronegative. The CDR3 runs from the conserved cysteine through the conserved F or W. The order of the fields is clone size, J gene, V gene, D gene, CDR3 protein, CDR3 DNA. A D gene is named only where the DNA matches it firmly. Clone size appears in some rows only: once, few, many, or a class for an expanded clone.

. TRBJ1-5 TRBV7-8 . CASSSWGRGVKPQHF TGTGCCAGCAGCTCATGGGGCAGGGGTGTGAAGCCCCAGCATTTT
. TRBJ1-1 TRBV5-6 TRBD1 CASSQGGPSTEAFF TGTGCCAGCAGCCAAGGGGGCCCGAGCACTGAAGCTTTCTTT
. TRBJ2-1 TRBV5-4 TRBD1 CASTLRGTGSAGQFF TGTGCCAGCACCCTAAGAGGGACAGGGTCGGCTGGGCAGTTCTTC
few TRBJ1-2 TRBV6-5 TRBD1 CASRGQGEGYTF TGTGCCAGCAGGGGACAGGGTGAGGGCTACACCTTC
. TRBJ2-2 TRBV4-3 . CASSQSRGTENTGELFF TGCGCCAGCAGCCAGAGCCGGGGGACAGAAAACACCGGGGAGCTGTTTTTT
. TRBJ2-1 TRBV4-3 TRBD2 CASSQATSGFYHEQFF TGCGCCAGCAGCCAAGCTACTAGCGGGTTTTATCATGAGCAGTTCTTC
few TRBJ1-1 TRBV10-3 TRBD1 CAITRDRGNTEAFF TGTGCCATCACCCGTGACAGGGGGAACACTGAAGCTTTCTTT
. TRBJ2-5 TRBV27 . CASSSSLRDMQETQYF TGTGCCAGCAGTTCAAGCCTCCGGGACATGCAAGAGACCCAGTACTTC
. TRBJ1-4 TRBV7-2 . CASSPTSAGPTTTNEKLFF TGTGCCAGCAGCCCTACGAGCGCGGGACCTACCACAACTAATGAAAAACTGTTTTTT
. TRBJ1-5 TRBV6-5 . CASSYSSRQPQHF TGTGCCAGCAGTTACTCGTCTAGGCAGCCCCAGCATTTT
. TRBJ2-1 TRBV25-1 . CASSPLGANEQFF TGTGCCAGCAGTCCCCTAGGGGCCAATGAGCAGTTCTTC
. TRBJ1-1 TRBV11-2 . CASSSGQFVAEAFF TGTGCCAGCAGCTCGGGACAATTCGTCGCTGAAGCTTTCTTT
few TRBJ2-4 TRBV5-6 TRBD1 CASSLAPTGVAKNIQYF TGTGCCAGCAGCTTGGCACCTACAGGGGTGGCCAAAAACATTCAGTACTTC
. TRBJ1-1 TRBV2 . CASSTRQENTEAFF TGTGCCAGCAGCACTAGACAGGAGAACACTGAAGCTTTCTTT
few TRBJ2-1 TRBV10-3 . CAIRDWSSYNEQFF TGTGCCATCAGGGACTGGAGCTCCTACAATGAGCAGTTCTTC